Listed below are T cell receptor beta chains from one sample, sequenced in a study of Graves' ophthalmopathy and Graves' hyperthyroidism. TCRdb processed the multiplex PCR reads anew with MiXCR; each CDR3 protein has one entry. Of a few hundred thousand distinct CDR3 sequences detected, about 40% appear once; the ten largest clones hold 4% to 5%. Sequencing was carried out using peripheral blood or thyroid tissue (not recorded which). These receptors came from an adult man with Graves' hyperthyroidism. Each CDR3 is given without its conserved first and last residue.

v_gene | CDR3aa
TRBV29-1 | SVYRTGSYGYT
TRBV5-1 | ASSGTSRSYEQY
TRBV6-5 | ASSYSSSGGKRDYGYT
TRBV29-1 | SVRRGEQY
TRBV12-3/TRBV12-4 | ASSLLGSYNSPLH
TRBV12-5 | ASGLGFYEQY
TRBV7-8 | ASSYGTTGELF
TRBV2 | ASSTGTGGVSGNTIY
TRBV6-5 | ASSETNYEQY
TRBV29-1 | SVPGSQANTEAF
TRBV10-3 | AISESGGNYGYT
TRBV12-3/TRBV12-4 | ASSYSEGSNYGYT
TRBV7-6 | ASSLSNPTGELF
TRBV20-1 | SARDSTGGQETQY
TRBV24-1 | ATSDTGPGQPQH
TRBV2 | ASSVSGEAF
TRBV20-1 | SARDRQATNEKLF
TRBV20-1 | SASGDTAYEQY
TRBV13 | ASSLRQTNTVELF
TRBV2 | ASTKGLSSQH
TRBV7-6 | ASSTYRGDYEQY
TRBV6-1 | ASSEAIYGSHTEAF
TRBV2 | ASSDSSGSGANVLT
TRBV7-9 | ASSIGTGGEQY
TRBV20-1 | SVQAGTAYEQY
TRBV19 | AVGNQPQH
TRBV5-1 | ASSLLAGATDTQY
TRBV7-9 | ASSLVLFGESGTEAF
TRBV19 | ASSIMPPRTALRSGANVLT
TRBV10-3 | AISEGRMNQPQH
TRBV7-2 | ASSLLGQGSNQPQH
TRBV20-1 | SAPRDRGYNQPQH
TRBV24-1 | ATSGNRGGQPQH
TRBV18 | ASSPQGSTEAF
TRBV30 | AWSVLGNTEAF
TRBV7-2 | ASSLDPTSGRYEQY
TRBV2 | ASIEGAGYNSPLH
TRBV7-9 | ASSRDTDRSYEQY
TRBV6-1 | ASSHTGTGVNQPQH
TRBV6-2/TRBV6-3 | ASSYSWKPGQPNEKLF
TRBV20-1 | SARGQDAKWEAF
TRBV15 | ATSGDLVPANTEAF
TRBV5-5 | ASSLIWPSQETQY
TRBV7-9 | ASSIRQGHAYYGYT
TRBV16 | ASSRTRKDSYSNQPQH
TRBV28 | ASSFIGTKDQPQH
TRBV5-1 | ASSYNRDRAFYEQY
TRBV12-3/TRBV12-4 | ASSLAQTGELF
TRBV10-1 | ASSEPTGTSGGQETQY
TRBV6-5 | ASSTTENEAF
TRBV10-3 | AISEDRALGGYT
TRBV7-2 | ASSSHSGGPVEQY
TRBV5-4 | ASSPGQFWGYT
TRBV11-1 | ASSQAHGTNEKLF
TRBV7-2 | ASSSSIYGYT
TRBV4-1 | ASSQDPGGLRGYT
TRBV7-9 | ASAERGIYGYT
TRBV19 | ASSLGGSSTGELF
TRBV6-1 | ASSEEGLSGNTIY
TRBV15 | ATSRPTGVYGYT